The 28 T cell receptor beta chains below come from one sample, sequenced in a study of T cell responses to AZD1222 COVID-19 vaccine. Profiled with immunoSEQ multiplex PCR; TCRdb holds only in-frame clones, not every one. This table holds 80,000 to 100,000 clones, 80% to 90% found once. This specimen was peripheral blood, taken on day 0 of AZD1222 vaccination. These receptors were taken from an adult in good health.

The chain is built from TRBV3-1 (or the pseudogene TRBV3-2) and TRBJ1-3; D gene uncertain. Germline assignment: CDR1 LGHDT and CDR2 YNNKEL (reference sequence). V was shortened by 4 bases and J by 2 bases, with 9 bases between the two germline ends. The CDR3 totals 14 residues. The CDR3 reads CASSPAVAGNTIYF. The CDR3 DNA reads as TGTGCCAGCAGCCCCGCGGTCGCTGGAAACACCATATATTTT.

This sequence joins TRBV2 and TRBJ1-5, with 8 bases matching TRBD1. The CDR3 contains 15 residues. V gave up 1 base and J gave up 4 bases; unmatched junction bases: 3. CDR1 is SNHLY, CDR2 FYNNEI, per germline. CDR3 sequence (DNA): TGTGCCAGCAGTGAAGGTGGGACAGGAAATCAGCCCCAGCATTTT. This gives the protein CASSEGGTGNQPQHF.

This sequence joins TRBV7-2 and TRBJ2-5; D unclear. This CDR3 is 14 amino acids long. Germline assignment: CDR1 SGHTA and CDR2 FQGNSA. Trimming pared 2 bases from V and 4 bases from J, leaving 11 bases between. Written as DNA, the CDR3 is TGTGCCAGCAGCTTATATGGGAAGGTAGAGACCCAGTACTTC. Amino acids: CASSLYGKVETQYF.

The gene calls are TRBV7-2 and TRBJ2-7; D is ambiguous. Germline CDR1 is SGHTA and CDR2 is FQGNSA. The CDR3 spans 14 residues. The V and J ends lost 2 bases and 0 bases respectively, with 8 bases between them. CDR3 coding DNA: TGTGCCAGCAGCTTAACCAGCGTCTCCTACGAGCAGTACTTC. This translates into CASSLTSVSYEQYF.

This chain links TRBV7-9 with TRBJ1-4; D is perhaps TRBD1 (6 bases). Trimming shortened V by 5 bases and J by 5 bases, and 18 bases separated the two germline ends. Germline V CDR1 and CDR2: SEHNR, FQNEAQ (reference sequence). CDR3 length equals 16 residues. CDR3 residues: CASSPSGGPLNEKLFF. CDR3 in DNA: TGTGCCAGCAGCCCCAGCGGGGGCCCCCTGAATGAAAAACTGTTTTTT.

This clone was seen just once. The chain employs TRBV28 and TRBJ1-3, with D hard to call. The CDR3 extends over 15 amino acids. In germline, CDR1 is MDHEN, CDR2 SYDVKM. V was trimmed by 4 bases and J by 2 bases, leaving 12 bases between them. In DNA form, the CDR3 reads TGTGCCAGCAGTTGGAACCGGGCCACTGGAAACACCATATATTTT. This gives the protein CASSWNRATGNTIYF.

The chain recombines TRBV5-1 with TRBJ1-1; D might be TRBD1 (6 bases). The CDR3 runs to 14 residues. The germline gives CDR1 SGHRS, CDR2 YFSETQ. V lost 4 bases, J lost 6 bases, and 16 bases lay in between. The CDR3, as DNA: TGCGCCAGCAGCCCCGCAACAGGGTTACCTGAAGCTTTCTTT. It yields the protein CASSPATGLPEAFF.

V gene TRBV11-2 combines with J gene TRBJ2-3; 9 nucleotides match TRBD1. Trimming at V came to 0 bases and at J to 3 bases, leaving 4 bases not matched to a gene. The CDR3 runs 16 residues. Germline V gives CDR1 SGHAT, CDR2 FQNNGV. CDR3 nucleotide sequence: TGTGCCAGCAGCTTAGATTGGACAGGGGAAACAGATACGCAGTATTTT. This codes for CASSLDWTGETDTQYF.

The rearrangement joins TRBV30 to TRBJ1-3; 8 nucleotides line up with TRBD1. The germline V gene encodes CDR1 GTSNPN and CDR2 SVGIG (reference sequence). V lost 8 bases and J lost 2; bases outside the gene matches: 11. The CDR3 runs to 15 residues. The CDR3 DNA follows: TGTGCCCCCTCGGACAGGGTGGAAACTGGAAACACCATATATTTT. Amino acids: CAPSDRVETGNTIYF.

The CDR3: CASSLEAVNYGYTF. In DNA form, the CDR3 reads TGTGCCAGCAGCTTAGAAGCAGTGAACTATGGCTACACCTTC. This sequence joins TRBV5-4 and TRBJ1-2; D is ambiguous. Germline V CDR1 and CDR2: SGHNT, YYREEE (reference sequence). The ends were cut back, 2 bases at V and 2 bases at J, with 10 bases in the middle. The CDR3 is 14 residues long.

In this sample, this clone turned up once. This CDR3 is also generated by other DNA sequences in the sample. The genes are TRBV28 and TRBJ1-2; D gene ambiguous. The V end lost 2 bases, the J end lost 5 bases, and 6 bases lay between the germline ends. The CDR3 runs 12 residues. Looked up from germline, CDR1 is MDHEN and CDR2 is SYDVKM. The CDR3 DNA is TGTGCCAGCAGTTTACGTGGATATGGCTACACCTTC. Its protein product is CASSLRGYGYTF.

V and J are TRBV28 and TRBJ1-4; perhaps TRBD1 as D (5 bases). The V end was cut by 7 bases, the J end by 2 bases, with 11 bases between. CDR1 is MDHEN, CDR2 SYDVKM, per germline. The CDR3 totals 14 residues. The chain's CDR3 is CASISGATNEKLFF. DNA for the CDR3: TGTGCCAGCATCTCCGGGGCGACTAATGAAAAACTGTTTTTT.

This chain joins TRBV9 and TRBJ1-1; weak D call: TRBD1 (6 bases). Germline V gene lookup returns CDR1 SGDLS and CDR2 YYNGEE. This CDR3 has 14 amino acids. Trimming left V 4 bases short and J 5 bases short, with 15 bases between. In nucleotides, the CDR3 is TGTGCCAGCAGCCCGGGGAGAGGGGGAACTGAAGCTTTCTTT. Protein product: CASSPGRGGTEAFF. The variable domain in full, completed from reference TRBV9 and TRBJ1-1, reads DSGVTQTPKHLITATGQRVTLRCSPRSGDLSVYWYQQSLDQGLQFLIQYYNGEERAKGNILERFSAQQFPDLHSELNLSSLELGDSALYFCASSPGRGGTEAFFGQGTRLTVV.

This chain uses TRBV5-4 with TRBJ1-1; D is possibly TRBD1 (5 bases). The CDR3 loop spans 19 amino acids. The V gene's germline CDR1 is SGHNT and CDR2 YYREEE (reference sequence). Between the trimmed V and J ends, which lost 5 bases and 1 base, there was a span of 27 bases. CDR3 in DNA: TGTGCCAGCAGTTTCTGGGTTCCAGGGTCCCCACTCTCGAACACTGAAGCTTTCTTT. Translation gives CASSFWVPGSPLSNTEAFF.

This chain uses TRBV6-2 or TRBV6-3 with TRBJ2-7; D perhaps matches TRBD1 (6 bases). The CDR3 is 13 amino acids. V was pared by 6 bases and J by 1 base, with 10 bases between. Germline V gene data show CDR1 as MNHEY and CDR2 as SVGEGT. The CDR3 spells CASSSGHSYEQYF. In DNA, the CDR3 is TGTGCCAGCAGCTCGGGACATTCCTACGAGCAGTACTTC.

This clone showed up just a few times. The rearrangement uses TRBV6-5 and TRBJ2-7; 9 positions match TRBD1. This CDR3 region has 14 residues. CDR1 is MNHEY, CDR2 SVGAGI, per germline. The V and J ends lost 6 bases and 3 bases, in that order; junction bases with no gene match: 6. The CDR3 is CASRKLGQGYEQYF. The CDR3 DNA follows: TGTGCCAGCAGAAAATTGGGACAGGGCTACGAGCAGTACTTC.

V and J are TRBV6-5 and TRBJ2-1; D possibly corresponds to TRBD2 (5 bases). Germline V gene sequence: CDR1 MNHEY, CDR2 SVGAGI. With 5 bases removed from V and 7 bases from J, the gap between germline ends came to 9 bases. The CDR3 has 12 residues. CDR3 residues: CASSPSRNEQFF. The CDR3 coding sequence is TGTGCCAGCAGTCCTAGCAGGAATGAGCAGTTCTTC.

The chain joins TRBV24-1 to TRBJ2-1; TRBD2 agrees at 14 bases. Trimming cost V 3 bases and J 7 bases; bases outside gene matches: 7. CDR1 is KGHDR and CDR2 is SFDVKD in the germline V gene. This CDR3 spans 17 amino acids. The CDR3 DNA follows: TGTGCCACCAGTGATCCGGGACTAGCGGGAGCTCGGAATGAGCAGTTCTTC. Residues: CATSDPGLAGARNEQFF.

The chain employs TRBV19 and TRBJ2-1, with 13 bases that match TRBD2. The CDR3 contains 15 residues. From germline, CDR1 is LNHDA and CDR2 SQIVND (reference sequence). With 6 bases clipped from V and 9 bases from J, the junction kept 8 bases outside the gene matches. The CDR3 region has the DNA TGTGCCAGTAGCCCCGGTGGGACTAGCGGGGTTGAGCAGTTCTTC. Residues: CASSPGGTSGVEQFF.

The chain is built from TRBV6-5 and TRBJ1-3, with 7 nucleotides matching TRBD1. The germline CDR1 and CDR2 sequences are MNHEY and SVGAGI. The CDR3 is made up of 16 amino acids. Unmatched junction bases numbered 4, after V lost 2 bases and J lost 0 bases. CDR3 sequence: CASSYGDSDSGNTIYF. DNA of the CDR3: TGTGCCAGCAGTTACGGGGACAGCGACTCTGGAAACACCATATATTTT.

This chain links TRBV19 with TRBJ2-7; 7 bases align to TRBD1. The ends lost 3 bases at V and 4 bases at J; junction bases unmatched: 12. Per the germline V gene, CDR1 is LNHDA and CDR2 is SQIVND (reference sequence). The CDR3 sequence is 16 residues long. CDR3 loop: CASSMRTGTDPYEQYF. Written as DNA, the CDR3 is TGTGCCAGTAGTATGAGAACCGGGACAGACCCTTACGAGCAGTACTTC.

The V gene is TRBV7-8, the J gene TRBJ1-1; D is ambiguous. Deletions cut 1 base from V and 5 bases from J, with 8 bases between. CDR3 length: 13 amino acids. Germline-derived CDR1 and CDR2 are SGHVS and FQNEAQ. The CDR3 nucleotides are TGTGCCAGCAGCTTAGTACCGGAAACTGAAGCTTTCTTT. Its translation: CASSLVPETEAFF.

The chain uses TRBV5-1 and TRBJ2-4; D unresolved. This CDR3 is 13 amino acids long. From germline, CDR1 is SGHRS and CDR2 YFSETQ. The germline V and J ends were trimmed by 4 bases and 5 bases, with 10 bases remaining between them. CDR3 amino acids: CASSPGSENIQYF. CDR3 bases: TGCGCCAGCAGCCCAGGCTCGGAAAACATTCAGTACTTC.

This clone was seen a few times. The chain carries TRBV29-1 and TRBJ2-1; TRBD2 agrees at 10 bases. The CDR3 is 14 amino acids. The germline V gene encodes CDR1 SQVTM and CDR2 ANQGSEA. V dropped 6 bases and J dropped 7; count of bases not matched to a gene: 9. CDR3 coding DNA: TGCAGCGTCTACACTAGCGGGAATTCAAATGAGCAGTTCTTC. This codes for CSVYTSGNSNEQFF.

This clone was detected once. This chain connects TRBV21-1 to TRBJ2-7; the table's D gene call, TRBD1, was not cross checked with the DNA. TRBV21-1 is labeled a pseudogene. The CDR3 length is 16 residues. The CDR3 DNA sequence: TGTGCCAGCAGCGCCGCTCGGACAGGGAGTAACTACGAGCAGTACTTC. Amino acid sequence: CASSAARTGSNYEQYF.

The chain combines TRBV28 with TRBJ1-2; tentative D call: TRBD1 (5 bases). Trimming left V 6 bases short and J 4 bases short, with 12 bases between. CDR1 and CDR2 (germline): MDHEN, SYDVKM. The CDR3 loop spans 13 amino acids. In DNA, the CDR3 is TGTGCCAGCAGAACAGGACTTACCTATGGCTACACCTTC. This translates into CASRTGLTYGYTF.

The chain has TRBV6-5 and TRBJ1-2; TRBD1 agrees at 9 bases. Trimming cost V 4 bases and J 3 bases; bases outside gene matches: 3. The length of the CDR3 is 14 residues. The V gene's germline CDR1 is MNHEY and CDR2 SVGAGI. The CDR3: CASSSTGGDYGYTF. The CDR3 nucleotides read TGTGCCAGCAGTTCGACAGGGGGAGACTATGGCTACACCTTC.

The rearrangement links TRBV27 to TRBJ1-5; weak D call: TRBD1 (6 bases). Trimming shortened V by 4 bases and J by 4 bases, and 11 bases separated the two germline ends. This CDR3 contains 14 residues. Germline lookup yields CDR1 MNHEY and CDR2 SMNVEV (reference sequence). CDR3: CASSSQGPNQPQHF. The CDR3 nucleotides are TGTGCCAGCAGTTCGCAGGGGCCAAATCAGCCCCAGCATTTT.